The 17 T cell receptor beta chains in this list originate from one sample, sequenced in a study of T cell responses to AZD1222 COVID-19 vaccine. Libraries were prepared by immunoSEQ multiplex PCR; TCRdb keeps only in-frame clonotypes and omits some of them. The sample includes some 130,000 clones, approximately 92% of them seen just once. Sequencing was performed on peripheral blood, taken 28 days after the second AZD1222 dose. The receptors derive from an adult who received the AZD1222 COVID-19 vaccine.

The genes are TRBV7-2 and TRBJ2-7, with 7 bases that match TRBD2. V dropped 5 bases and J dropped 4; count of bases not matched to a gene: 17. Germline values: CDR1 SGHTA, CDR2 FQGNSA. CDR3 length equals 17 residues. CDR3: CASSLSPLVNSGYEQYF. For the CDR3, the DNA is TGTGCCAGCAGCCTAAGCCCACTCGTAAATAGCGGGTACGAGCAGTACTTC.

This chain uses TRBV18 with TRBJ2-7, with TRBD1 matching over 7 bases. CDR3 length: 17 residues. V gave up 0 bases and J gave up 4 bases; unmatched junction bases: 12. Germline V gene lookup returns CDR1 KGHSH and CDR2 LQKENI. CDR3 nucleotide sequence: TGTGCCAGCTCACCACCGATACTGACAGGGCTTTCATACGAGCAGTACTTC. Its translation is CASSPPILTGLSYEQYF.

This CDR3 is CASSPNLLTGGAFF. For the CDR3, the DNA is TGTGCCAGCAGTCCTAACCTCCTAACAGGGGGAGCTTTCTTT. V gene TRBV6-5 combines with J gene TRBJ1-1, with TRBD1 identical over 8 bases. The CDR3 contains 14 residues. Trimming removed 5 bases from V and 10 bases from J; junction bases left unmatched: 12. In germline, CDR1 is MNHEY, CDR2 SVGAGI.

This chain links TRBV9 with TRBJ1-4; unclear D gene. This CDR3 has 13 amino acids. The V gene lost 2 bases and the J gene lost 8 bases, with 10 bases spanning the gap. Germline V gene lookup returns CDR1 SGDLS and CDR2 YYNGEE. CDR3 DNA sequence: TGTGCCAGCAGCGTTGGGTCGGGAGAAAAACTGTTTTTT. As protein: CASSVGSGEKLFF.

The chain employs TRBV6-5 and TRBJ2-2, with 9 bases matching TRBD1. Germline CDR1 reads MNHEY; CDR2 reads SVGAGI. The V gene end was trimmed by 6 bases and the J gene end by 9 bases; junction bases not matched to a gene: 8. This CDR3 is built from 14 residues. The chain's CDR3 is CASSAGQGGRELFF. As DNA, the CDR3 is TGTGCCAGCAGCGCGGGACAGGGAGGGCGGGAGCTGTTTTTT.

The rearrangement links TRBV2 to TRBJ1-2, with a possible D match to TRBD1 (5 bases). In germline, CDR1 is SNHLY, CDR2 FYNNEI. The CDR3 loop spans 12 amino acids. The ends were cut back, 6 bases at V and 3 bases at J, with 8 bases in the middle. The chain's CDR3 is CASRAGYYGYTF. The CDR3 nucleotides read TGTGCCAGCAGGGCAGGGTACTATGGCTACACCTTC.

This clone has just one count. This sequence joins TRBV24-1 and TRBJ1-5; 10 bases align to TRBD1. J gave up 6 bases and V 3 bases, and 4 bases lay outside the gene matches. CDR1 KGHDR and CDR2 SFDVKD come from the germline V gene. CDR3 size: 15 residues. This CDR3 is CATSDPRQGAQPQHF. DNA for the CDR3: TGTGCCACCAGTGATCCTAGACAGGGGGCTCAGCCCCAGCATTTT.

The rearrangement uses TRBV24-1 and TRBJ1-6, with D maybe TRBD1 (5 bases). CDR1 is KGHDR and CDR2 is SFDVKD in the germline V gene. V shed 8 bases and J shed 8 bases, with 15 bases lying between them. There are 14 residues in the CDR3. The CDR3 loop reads CATTNRDSHSPLHF. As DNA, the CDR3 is TGTGCCACCACGAACCGGGACTCTCATTCACCCCTCCACTTT.

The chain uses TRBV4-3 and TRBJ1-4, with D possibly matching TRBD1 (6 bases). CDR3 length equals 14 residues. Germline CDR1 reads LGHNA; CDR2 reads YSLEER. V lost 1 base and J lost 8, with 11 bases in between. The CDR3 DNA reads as TGCGCCAGCAGCCAAGCGACAGGTTCCGAAAAACTGTTTTTT. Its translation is CASSQATGSEKLFF.

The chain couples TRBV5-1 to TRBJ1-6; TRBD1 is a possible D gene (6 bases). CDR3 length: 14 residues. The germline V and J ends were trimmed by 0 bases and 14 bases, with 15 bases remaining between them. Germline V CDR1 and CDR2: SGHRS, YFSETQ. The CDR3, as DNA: TGCGCCAGCAGCTTGGCAGAGGGGGGAAGGGCCCTCCACTTT. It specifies CASSLAEGGRALHF.

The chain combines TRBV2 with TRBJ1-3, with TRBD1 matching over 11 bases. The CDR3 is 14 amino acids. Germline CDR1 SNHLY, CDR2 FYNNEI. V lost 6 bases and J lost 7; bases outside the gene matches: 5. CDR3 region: CASRPGQGANTIYF. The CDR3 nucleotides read TGTGCCAGCAGGCCCGGACAGGGGGCTAACACCATATATTTT.

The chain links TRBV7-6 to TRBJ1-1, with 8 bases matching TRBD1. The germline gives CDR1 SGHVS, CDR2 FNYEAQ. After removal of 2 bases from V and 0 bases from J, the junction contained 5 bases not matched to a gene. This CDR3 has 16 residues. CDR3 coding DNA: TGTGCCAGCAGCTTAATTACAGGGGGGATGAACACTGAAGCTTTCTTT. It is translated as CASSLITGGMNTEAFF.

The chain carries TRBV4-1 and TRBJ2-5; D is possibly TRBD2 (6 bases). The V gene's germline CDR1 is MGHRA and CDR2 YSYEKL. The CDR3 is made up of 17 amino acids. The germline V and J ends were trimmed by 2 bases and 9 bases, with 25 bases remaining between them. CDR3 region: CASSQTTIRDLRRAQYF. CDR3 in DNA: TGCGCCAGCAGCCAAACTACCATCCGGGACTTGAGAAGGGCCCAGTACTTC.

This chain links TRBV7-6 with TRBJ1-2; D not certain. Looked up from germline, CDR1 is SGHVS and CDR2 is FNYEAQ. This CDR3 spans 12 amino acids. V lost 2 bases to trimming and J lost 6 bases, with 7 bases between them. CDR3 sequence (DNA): TGTGCCAGCAGCTTAACTGGGGATGGCTACACCTTC. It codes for CASSLTGDGYTF.

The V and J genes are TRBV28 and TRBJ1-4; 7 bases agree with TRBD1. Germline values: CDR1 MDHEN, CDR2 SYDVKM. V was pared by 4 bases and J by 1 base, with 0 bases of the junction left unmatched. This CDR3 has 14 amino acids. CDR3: CASSSGGTNEKLFF. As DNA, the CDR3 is TGTGCCAGCAGTTCAGGGGGAACTAATGAAAAACTGTTTTTT.

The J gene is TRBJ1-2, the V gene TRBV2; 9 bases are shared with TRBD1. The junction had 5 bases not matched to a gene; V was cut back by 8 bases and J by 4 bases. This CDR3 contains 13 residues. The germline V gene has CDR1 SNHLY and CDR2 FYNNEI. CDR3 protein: CASRTGEGYGYTF. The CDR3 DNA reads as TGTGCCAGCCGGACAGGGGAGGGCTATGGCTACACCTTC.

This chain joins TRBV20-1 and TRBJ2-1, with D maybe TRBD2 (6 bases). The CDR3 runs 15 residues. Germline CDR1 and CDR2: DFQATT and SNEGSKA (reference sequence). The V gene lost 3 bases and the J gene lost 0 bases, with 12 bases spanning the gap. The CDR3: CSASFGGPSYNEQFF. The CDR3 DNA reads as TGCAGTGCTAGTTTCGGGGGTCCCTCCTACAATGAGCAGTTCTTC.